This TCR beta chain was sequenced in a study of T cells in Graves' hyperthyroidism and ophthalmopathy. Overall study context: The blood sample was taken at first diagnosis, before treatment began.

Patients between 18 and 65 years old had hyperthyroidism, newly diagnosed and lasting under 2 months. Used for diagnoses were clinical symptoms, serum thyroxine and TRAb, thyroid ultrasound and orbital computed tomography. Study-wide points: The model anticipated ophthalmopathy a median approximately 6.5 months pre-onset.

This clonotype was seen repeatedly, ten times or more. What it binds is not known. It was RNA transcripts that yielded the amplified TCR beta CDR3 regions. TCR CDR3 underwent first-round RT-PCR with the HTBI primer set. MiXCR, run by TCRdb on the multiplex PCR reads, gives a single entry per CDR3 protein. This table holds about 500,000 distinct CDR3 sequences, 15% to 20% found once. The V and J ends lost 5 bases and 1 base, in that order; junction bases with no gene match: 0. Germline V gene data show CDR1 as SQVTM and CDR2 as ANQGSEA. CDR3 length equals 12 residues. J is TRBJ1-1 and V is TRBV29-1, with 8 bases aligning to TRBD1. The TCR sequence derives from a woman aged 18-30 years with Graves' hyperthyroidism. The sequencing input was blood. The CDR3 DNA follows: TGCAGCGTTACAGGGGGGAACACTGAAGCTTTCTTT. This encodes CSVTGGNTEAFF.